These 30 T cell receptor beta chains originate from one sample sequenced in a study of T cell repertoires in cytomegalovirus infection (dated by TCRdb to about 2019). In the paper's terms, the treatment or condition label means: in vitro stimulation with specific CMV peptide epitopes to enrich CMV-specific T cells. This sample was sequenced with an Illumina HiSeq 1500. The public reads were reprocessed in TCRdb via fastp at Q25 and MiXCR, keeping in-frame beta chains. For every CDR3 protein sequence, its rows merge into one entry that carries the most common genes and DNA. In this sample the table shows fewer than 200,000 distinct CDR3 sequences, about 22% of which occur a single time. The ten largest account for about 25% of the sample. No antigen is known for these receptors. This material consisted of CD8+ T cells from cultured PBMCs, taken from culture after CMV antigen stimulation. The receptor set was obtained from a human donor in good health (CMV status not recorded). Some clones in this sample may be carry-over from other donors' samples.

The rearrangement uses TRBV5-5 and TRBJ2-2; a possible D gene is TRBD1 (5 bases). The CDR3 is made up of 16 amino acids. The V end lost 0 bases, the J end lost 4 bases, and 13 bases lay between the germline ends. Per germline, CDR1 SGHKS and CDR2 YYEKEE (reference sequence). The CDR3 DNA is TGTGCCAGCAGCTTGGCGGACAAGGGGCCCACCGGGGAGCTGTTTTTT. Translating gives CASSLADKGPTGELFF.

The chain couples TRBV7-8 to TRBJ1-2; 9 nucleotides match TRBD1. CDR3 length equals 17 residues. V lost 5 bases to trimming and J lost 3 bases; unmatched junction nucleotides: 13. Germline CDR1 SGHVS, CDR2 FQNEAQ. CDR3 protein: CASSPTDRGRIHYGYTF. The CDR3 bases are TGTGCCAGCAGCCCAACGGACAGGGGAAGGATACACTATGGCTACACCTTC.

This clonotype was seen a few times. The CDR3 loop reads CASSFQFGTGELFF. Here the CDR3 DNA reads TGTGCCAGCAGCTTCCAGTTTGGGACCGGGGAGCTGTTTTTT. V is TRBV11-2 and J is TRBJ2-2; D call uncertain. Trimming removed 3 bases at V and 5 bases at J, with 10 bases between. CDR1 and CDR2 (germline): SGHAT, FQNNGV. This CDR3 has 14 residues.

This clonotype was seen more than once but under ten times. This chain joins TRBV6-5 and TRBJ2-2; D remains ambiguous. The germline V and J ends were trimmed by 2 bases and 2 bases, with 6 bases remaining between them. The CDR3 covers 14 residues. Germline assignment: CDR1 MNHEY and CDR2 SVGAGI. Written as DNA, the CDR3 is TGTGCCAGCAGTTACGGCCTTAACACCGGGGAGCTGTTTTTT. It is translated as CASSYGLNTGELFF.

This chain joins TRBV7-9 and TRBJ2-5; either TRBD1 or TRBD2 may fit D (5 bases each). CDR1 is SEHNR, CDR2 FQNEAQ, per germline (reference sequence). V lost 2 bases and J lost 5, with 18 bases in between. The CDR3 length is 16 residues. The chain's CDR3 is CASSLWAGSSAETQYF. CDR3 sequence (DNA): TGTGCCAGCAGCTTATGGGCAGGGAGTTCCGCGGAGACCCAGTACTTC. Full variable domain (remainder filled in from reference TRBV7-9 and TRBJ2-5): DTGVSQNPRHKITKRGQNVTFRCDPISEHNRLYWYRQTLGQGPEFLTYFQNEAQLEKSRLLSDRFSAERPKGSFSTLEIQRTEQGDSAMYLCASSLWAGSSAETQYFGPGTRLLVL.

The genes are TRBV15 and TRBJ2-3, with D tentatively TRBD1 (5 bases). The V end was cut by 0 bases, the J end by 0 bases, with 16 bases between. The CDR3 is 18 residues long. CDR1 is LNHNV, CDR2 YYDKDF, per germline (reference sequence). As DNA, the CDR3 is TGTGCCACCAGCAGAGACAGGGAAGGTGAAAGGAGCACAGATACGCAGTATTTT. Protein product: CATSRDREGERSTDTQYF. Variable domain in full (rest from reference TRBV15 and TRBJ2-3): DAMVIQNPRYQVTQFGKPVTLSCSQTLNHNVMYWYQQKSSQAPKLLFHYYDKDFNNEADTPDNFQSRRPNTSFCFLDIRSPGLGDTAMYLCATSRDREGERSTDTQYFGPGTRLTVL.

CDR3 coding DNA: TGTGCCAGCAGCCATACCGGACAGGGGGTCGATCAGCCCCAGCATTTT. Translation: CASSHTGQGVDQPQHF. V gene TRBV7-9 combines with J gene TRBJ1-5; 10 nucleotides match TRBD1. The CDR3 sequence is 16 residues long. V lost 5 bases, J lost 5 bases, and 9 bases stayed unmatched. Germline V gene sequence: CDR1 SEHNR, CDR2 FQNEAQ (reference sequence).

This chain joins TRBV12-3 or TRBV12-4 and TRBJ2-7; the match to TRBD1 covers 10 bases. Trimming at V came to 6 bases and at J to 5 bases, leaving 7 bases not matched to a gene. This CDR3 spans 14 amino acids. CDR3 residues: CASSWGQGFDEQYF. The CDR3 DNA reads as TGTGCCAGCAGCTGGGGACAGGGGTTCGACGAGCAGTACTTC.

The V and J genes are TRBV25-1 and TRBJ2-7, with D uncertain. This CDR3 has 13 residues. Per germline, CDR1 MGHDK and CDR2 SYGVNS. V lost 7 bases and J lost 0, with 10 bases in between. The CDR3 loop reads CASNGKSSYEQYF. CDR3 DNA sequence: TGTGCCAGCAATGGCAAAAGCTCCTACGAGCAGTACTTC.

In this sample, this clonotype turned up once. The genes are TRBV12-5 and TRBJ1-2; D unclear. The ends were cut back, 3 bases at V and 2 bases at J, with 16 bases in the middle. CDR1 LGHNT and CDR2 FRNRAP come from the germline V gene. This CDR3 comprises 16 residues. The CDR3: CASGLPWKEVNYGYTF. CDR3 sequence (DNA): TGTGCTAGTGGTTTACCTTGGAAGGAGGTAAACTATGGCTACACCTTC.

The genes are TRBV27 and TRBJ2-2; D not certain. V was pared by 1 base and J by 5 bases, with 5 bases between. The germline gives CDR1 MNHEY, CDR2 SMNVEV (reference sequence). This CDR3 comprises 13 residues. CDR3 protein: CASSLFGTGELFF. Written as DNA, the CDR3 is TGTGCCAGCAGTTTATTTGGGACCGGGGAGCTGTTTTTT.

This clonotype has a handful of counts. V gene TRBV7-9 combines with J gene TRBJ2-7; D might be TRBD1 (6 bases). The V and J ends lost 5 bases and 3 bases respectively, with 23 bases between them. Germline V gene data show CDR1 as SEHNR and CDR2 as FQNEAQ (reference sequence). The CDR3 consists of 17 residues. In nucleotides, the CDR3 is TGTGCCAGCAGCCCGCCTTGGACAGCCACTCAACTCTACGAGCAGTACTTC. It specifies CASSPPWTATQLYEQYF.

The chain has TRBV4-1 and TRBJ2-1; the D call may be TRBD1 or TRBD2 (5 bases each). The CDR3 is 16 residues long. CDR1 and CDR2 (germline): MGHRA, YSYEKL. Trimming stripped 5 bases from V and 4 bases from J, with 18 bases between. In DNA, the CDR3 is TGCGCCAGCAGCTCCCCCCCTAGCAGGGTTTACAATGAGCAGTTCTTC. It yields the protein CASSSPPSRVYNEQFF.

This clonotype was counted only a few times. The V gene is TRBV6-1, the J gene TRBJ2-1; D not certain. The CDR3 runs 12 residues. Trimming took 8 bases from V and 9 from J, leaving 14 bases between them. The germline CDR1 and CDR2 sequences are MNHNS and SASEGT. Here the CDR3 DNA reads TGTGCCAGCGGCCGACCATCCGGTGAGCAGTTCTTC. This codes for CASGRPSGEQFF.

The V gene is TRBV7-8, the J gene TRBJ2-1, with TRBD1 matching 8 bases. The length of the CDR3 is 15 residues. CDR1 and CDR2 from the germline V gene are SGHVS and FQNEAQ. Trimming cost V 4 bases and J 8 bases; bases outside gene matches: 10. This chain's CDR3 is CASSSRTGSNHEQFF. The CDR3 DNA reads TGTGCCAGCAGCTCCAGGACAGGGTCAAACCATGAGCAGTTCTTC. Full variable domain (rest looked up from reference TRBV7-8 and TRBJ2-1): GAGVSQSPRYKVAKRGQDVALRCDPISGHVSLFWYQQALGQGPEFLTYFQNEAQLDKSGLPSDRFFAERPEGSVSTLKIQRTQQEDSAVYLCASSSRTGSNHEQFFGPGTRLTVL.

The CDR3 region is CASSTSSGNEQFF. The DNA of the CDR3 is TGTGCCAGTAGTACAAGCAGCGGGAATGAGCAGTTCTTC. The rearrangement joins TRBV19 to TRBJ2-1, with TRBD2 as a possible D gene (6 bases). CDR1 is LNHDA, CDR2 SQIVND, per germline (reference sequence). This CDR3 is 13 amino acids long. Trimming took 4 bases from V and 7 from J, leaving 11 bases between them.

The rearrangement uses TRBV9 and TRBJ2-2; D gene ambiguous. Germline V gene lookup returns CDR1 SGDLS and CDR2 YYNGEE. The CDR3 is 13 amino acids. The V gene lost 4 bases and the J gene lost 6 bases, with 10 bases spanning the gap. In nucleotides, the CDR3 is TGTGCCAGCAGCCCGGTGGCGGCCGGGGAGCTGTTTTTT. As protein: CASSPVAAGELFF.

This clonotype was seen more than once but under ten times. The J gene is TRBJ2-1, the V gene TRBV4-3, with TRBD2 matching over 12 bases. J was trimmed by 4 bases and V by 0 bases; bases with no gene match: 7. The germline V gene encodes CDR1 LGHNA and CDR2 YSLEER. The CDR3 runs 18 residues. The CDR3 protein is CASSQDPLAGGVYNEQFF. The DNA for the CDR3 is TGCGCCAGCAGCCAAGATCCCCTAGCGGGGGGGGTATACAATGAGCAGTTCTTC.

CDR3 region: CASSPQSGGAYNEQFF. The CDR3 nucleotides are TGTGCCAGCAGCCCACAAAGCGGGGGAGCTTACAATGAGCAGTTCTTC. The rearrangement joins TRBV11-3 to TRBJ2-1; TRBD2 agrees at 8 bases. The junction had 10 bases not matched to a gene; V was cut back by 5 bases and J by 4 bases. CDR3 length equals 16 residues. CDR1 is SGHNT, CDR2 YENEEA, per germline.

This chain connects TRBV12-3 or TRBV12-4 to TRBJ2-3; TRBD2 matches at 7 bases. The ends lost 4 bases at V and 2 bases at J; junction bases unmatched: 6. The CDR3 length is 15 residues. CDR3 sequence: CASSYAGEPTDTQYF. In nucleotides, the CDR3 is TGTGCCAGCAGTTACGCGGGGGAGCCCACAGATACGCAGTATTTT.

V is TRBV6-5 and J is TRBJ2-2; TRBD2 might be the D (6 bases). V dropped 2 bases and J dropped 1 base, with 17 bases sitting between them. This CDR3 contains 18 residues. Germline V gene data show CDR1 as MNHEY and CDR2 as SVGAGI. CDR3 DNA sequence: TGTGCCAGCAGTTACGCGGGGAGGTATAATGTGAACACCGGGGAGCTGTTTTTT. Translation gives CASSYAGRYNVNTGELFF.

This clonotype has ten or more counts. The chain couples TRBV7-2 to TRBJ2-2, with 8 bases aligning to TRBD2. The CDR3 totals 16 residues. J lost 5 bases, V lost 5 bases, and 10 bases had no gene match. CDR1 SGHTA and CDR2 FQGNSA come from the germline V gene. The CDR3 here is CASSPPGLGLTGELFF. CDR3 bases: TGTGCCAGCAGCCCTCCGGGACTAGGTTTAACCGGGGAGCTGTTTTTT.

The chain is built from TRBV6-5 and TRBJ1-1, with D unclear. The CDR3 spans 12 residues. The ends were cut back, 0 bases at V and 7 bases at J, with 6 bases in the middle. Germline values: CDR1 MNHEY, CDR2 SVGAGI. The CDR3 nucleotides read TGTGCCAGCAGTTACTCCGGAGTTGAAGCTTTCTTT. Residues: CASSYSGVEAFF.

The chain has TRBV6-1 and TRBJ1-4, with a possible D match to TRBD1 (6 bases). V shed 3 bases and J shed 6 bases, with 14 bases lying between them. Germline values: CDR1 MNHNS, CDR2 SASEGT. The CDR3 is 15 amino acids. CDR3 bases: TGTGCCAGCAGTGAGGGAGGGGGGGGCGATGAAAAACTGTTTTTT. This encodes CASSEGGGGDEKLFF.

The chain recombines TRBV7-8 with TRBJ1-2; D unclear. Trimming stripped 2 bases from V and 4 bases from J, with 8 bases between. Germline V gene data show CDR1 as SGHVS and CDR2 as FQNEAQ. The CDR3 contains 13 residues. CDR3 residues: CASSLLSSYGYTF. The CDR3 DNA follows: TGTGCCAGCAGCTTATTGTCCAGCTATGGCTACACCTTC.

In its sample, this clonotype was seen a few times. The gene calls are TRBV6-2 or TRBV6-3 and TRBJ2-5; D remains unclear. Germline assignment: CDR1 MNHEY and CDR2 SVGEGT. The V end was cut by 1 base, the J end by 4 bases, with 16 bases between. This CDR3 region has 16 residues. This chain's CDR3 is CASSYLRRRPGETQYF. In nucleotides, the CDR3 is TGTGCCAGCAGTTACTTGCGTCGCCGGCCTGGAGAGACCCAGTACTTC.

This clonotype was picked up a small number of times. V gene TRBV7-2 combines with J gene TRBJ1-5, with a possible D match to TRBD1 (5 bases). CDR3 size: 15 residues. Germline loops: CDR1 SGHTA, CDR2 FQGNSA. Trimming shortened V by 4 bases and J by 4 bases, and 14 bases separated the two germline ends. DNA for the CDR3: TGTGCCAGCAGCTGGGACGGAGGATTTAATCAGCCCCAGCATTTT. This codes for CASSWDGGFNQPQHF.

V and J are TRBV6-5 and TRBJ2-3; D is uncertain. CDR3 length: 19 residues. Trimming shortened V by 2 bases and J by 0 bases, and 21 bases separated the two germline ends. Per the germline V gene, CDR1 is MNHEY and CDR2 is SVGAGI. The CDR3 loop is CASSYSLGKKIASTDTQYF. The CDR3 DNA reads as TGTGCCAGCAGTTACAGCCTTGGGAAGAAAATCGCCAGCACAGATACGCAGTATTTT.

This clonotype was seen a handful of times. The chain employs TRBV11-1 and TRBJ2-2, with D uncertain. Trimming stripped 3 bases from V and 2 bases from J, with 19 bases between. Germline V gives CDR1 SGHAT, CDR2 FQDESV (reference sequence). This CDR3 region has 18 residues. The CDR3 region is CASSFQPLTILNTGELFF. The CDR3 bases are TGTGCCAGCAGCTTCCAGCCCTTGACCATATTAAACACCGGGGAGCTGTTTTTT.

Only a few counts were recorded for this clonotype. The chain combines TRBV7-2 with TRBJ2-1, with D possibly TRBD2 on 5 matching bases. V dropped 5 bases and J dropped 5 bases, with 13 bases sitting between them. CDR1 and CDR2 (germline): SGHTA, FQGNSA. The CDR3 runs to 14 residues. For the CDR3, the DNA is TGTGCCAGCAGCCTCCGGGGATCTAACAATGAGCAGTTCTTC. This encodes CASSLRGSNNEQFF.